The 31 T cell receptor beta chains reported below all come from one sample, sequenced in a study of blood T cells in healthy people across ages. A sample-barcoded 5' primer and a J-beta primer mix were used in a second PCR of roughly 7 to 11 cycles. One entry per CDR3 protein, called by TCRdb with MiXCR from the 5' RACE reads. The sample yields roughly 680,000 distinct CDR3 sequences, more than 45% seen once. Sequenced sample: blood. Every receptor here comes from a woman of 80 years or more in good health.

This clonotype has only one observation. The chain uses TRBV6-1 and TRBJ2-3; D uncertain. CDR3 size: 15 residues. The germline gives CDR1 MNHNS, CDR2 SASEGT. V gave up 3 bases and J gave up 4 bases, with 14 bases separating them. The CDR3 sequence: CASSEWQAHADTQYF. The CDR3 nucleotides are TGTGCCAGCAGTGAGTGGCAGGCCCACGCAGATACGCAGTATTTT.

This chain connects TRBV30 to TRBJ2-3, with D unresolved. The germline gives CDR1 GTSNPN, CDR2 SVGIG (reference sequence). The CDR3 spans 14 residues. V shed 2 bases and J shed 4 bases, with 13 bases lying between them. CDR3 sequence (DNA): TGTGCCTGGAGTCGTAGTAGCCGGGCAGATACGCAGTATTTT. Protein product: CAWSRSSRADTQYF.

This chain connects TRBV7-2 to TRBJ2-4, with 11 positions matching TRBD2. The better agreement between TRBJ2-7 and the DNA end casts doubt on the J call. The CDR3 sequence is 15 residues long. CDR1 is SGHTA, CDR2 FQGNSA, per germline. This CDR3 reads CASSFQTSGTDEQYF. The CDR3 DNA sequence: TGTGCCAGCAGCTTCCAGACTAGCGGGACGGACGAGCAGTACTTC.

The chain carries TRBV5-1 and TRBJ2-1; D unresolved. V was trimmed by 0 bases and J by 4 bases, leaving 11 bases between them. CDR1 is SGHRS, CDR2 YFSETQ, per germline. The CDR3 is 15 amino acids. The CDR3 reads CASSLEDGLYNEQFF. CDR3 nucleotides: TGCGCCAGCAGCTTGGAGGACGGGTTGTACAATGAGCAGTTCTTC.

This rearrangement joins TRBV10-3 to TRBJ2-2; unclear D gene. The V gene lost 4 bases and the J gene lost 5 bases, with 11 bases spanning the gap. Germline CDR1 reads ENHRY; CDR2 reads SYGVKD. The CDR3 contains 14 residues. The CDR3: CAISGVGPTGELFF. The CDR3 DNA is TGTGCCATCAGTGGTGTAGGGCCTACCGGGGAGCTGTTTTTT.

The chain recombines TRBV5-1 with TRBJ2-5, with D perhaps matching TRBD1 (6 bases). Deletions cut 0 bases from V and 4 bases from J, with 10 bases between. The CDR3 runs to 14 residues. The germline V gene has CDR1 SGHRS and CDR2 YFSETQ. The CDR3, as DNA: TGCGCCAGCAGCTTGGTGTTCAGGGGAGAGACCCAGTACTTC. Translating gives CASSLVFRGETQYF.

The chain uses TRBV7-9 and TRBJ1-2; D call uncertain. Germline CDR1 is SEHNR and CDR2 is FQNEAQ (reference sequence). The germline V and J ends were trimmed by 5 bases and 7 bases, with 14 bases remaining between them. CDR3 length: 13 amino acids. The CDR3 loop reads CASSVGADRGYTF. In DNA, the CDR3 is TGTGCCAGCAGCGTAGGCGCAGATCGTGGCTACACCTTC. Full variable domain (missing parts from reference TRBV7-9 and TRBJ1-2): DTGVSQNPRHKITKRGQNVTFRCDPISEHNRLYWYRQTLGQGPEFLTYFQNEAQLEKSRLLSDRFSAERPKGSFSTLEIQRTEQGDSAMYLCASSVGADRGYTFGSGTRLTVV.

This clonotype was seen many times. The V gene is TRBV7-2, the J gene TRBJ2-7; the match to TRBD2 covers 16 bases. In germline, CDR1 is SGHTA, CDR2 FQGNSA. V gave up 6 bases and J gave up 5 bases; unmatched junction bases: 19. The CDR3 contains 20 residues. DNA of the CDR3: TGTGCCAGCAGTTCCTTTTGGACAGCCGGGACTAGCGGGAGGGCCCACGAGCAGTACTTC. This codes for CASSSFWTAGTSGRAHEQYF.

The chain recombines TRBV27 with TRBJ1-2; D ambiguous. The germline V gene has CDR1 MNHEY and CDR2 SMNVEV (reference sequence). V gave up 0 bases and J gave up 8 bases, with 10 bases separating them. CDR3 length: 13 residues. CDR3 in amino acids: CASSLSGTRGYTF. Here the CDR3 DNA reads TGTGCCAGCAGTTTATCCGGAACTCGGGGCTACACCTTC.

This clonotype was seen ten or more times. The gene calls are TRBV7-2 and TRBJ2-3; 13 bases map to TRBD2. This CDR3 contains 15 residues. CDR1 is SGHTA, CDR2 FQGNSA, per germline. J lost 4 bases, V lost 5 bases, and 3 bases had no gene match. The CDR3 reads CASSRTSGRADTQYF. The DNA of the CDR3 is TGTGCCAGCAGCCGGACTAGCGGGAGAGCAGATACGCAGTATTTT.

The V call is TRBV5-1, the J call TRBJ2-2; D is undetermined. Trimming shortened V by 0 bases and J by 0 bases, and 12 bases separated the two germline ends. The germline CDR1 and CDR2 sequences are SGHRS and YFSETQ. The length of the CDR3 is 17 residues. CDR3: CASSLEPPSANTGELFF. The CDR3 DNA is TGCGCCAGCAGCTTGGAACCCCCCAGCGCGAACACCGGGGAGCTGTTTTTT.

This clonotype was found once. DNA of the CDR3: TGCGCCAGCAGCCAAGGGGGACTGCTAGCGGCCTACAATGAGCAGTTCTTC. Translation: CASSQGGLLAAYNEQFF. The chain links TRBV4-1 to TRBJ2-1; TRBD2 agrees at 7 bases. The CDR3 has 17 amino acids. Per germline, CDR1 MGHRA and CDR2 YSYEKL. The V gene end was trimmed by 1 base and the J gene end by 2 bases; junction bases not matched to a gene: 8.

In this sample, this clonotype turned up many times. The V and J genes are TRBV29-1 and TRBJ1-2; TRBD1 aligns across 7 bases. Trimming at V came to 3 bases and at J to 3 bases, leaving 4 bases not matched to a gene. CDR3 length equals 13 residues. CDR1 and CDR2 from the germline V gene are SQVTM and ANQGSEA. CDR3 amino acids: CSVDEGADYGYTF. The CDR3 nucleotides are TGCAGCGTTGACGAGGGGGCAGACTATGGCTACACCTTC.

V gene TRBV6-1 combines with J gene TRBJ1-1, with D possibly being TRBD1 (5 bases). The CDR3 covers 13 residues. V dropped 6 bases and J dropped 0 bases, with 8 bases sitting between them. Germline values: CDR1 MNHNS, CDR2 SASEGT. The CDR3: CASRGTLNTEAFF. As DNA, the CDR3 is TGTGCCAGCAGGGGGACGTTGAACACTGAAGCTTTCTTT.

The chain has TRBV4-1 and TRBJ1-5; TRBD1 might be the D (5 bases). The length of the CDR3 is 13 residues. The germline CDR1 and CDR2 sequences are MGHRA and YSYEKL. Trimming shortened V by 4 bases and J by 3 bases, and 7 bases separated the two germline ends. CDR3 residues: CASSRGYNQPQHF. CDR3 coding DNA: TGCGCCAGCAGCCGGGGGTACAATCAGCCCCAGCATTTT.

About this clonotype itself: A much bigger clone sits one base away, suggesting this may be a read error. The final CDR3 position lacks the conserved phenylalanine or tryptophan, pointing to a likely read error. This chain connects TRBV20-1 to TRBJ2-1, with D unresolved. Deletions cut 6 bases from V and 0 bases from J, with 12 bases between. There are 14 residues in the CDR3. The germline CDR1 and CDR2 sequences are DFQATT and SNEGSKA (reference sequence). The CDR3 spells CSAVDPSSYNEQFY. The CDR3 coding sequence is TGCAGTGCCGTCGACCCGAGCTCCTACAATGAGCAGTTCTAC.

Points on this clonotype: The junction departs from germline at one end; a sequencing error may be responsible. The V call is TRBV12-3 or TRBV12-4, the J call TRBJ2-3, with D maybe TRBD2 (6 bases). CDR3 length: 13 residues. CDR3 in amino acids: CAGSPGTPDTQYF. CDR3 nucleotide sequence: TGTGCCGGCAGCCCCGGGACTCCAGATACGCAGTATTTT.

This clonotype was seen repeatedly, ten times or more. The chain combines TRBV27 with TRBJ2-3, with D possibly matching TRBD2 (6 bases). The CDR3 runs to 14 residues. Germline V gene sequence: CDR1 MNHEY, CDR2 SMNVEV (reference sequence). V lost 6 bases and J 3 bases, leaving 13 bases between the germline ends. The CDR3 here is CASRPFGGTDTQYF. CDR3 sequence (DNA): TGTGCCAGCAGGCCTTTTGGGGGGACAGATACGCAGTATTTT.

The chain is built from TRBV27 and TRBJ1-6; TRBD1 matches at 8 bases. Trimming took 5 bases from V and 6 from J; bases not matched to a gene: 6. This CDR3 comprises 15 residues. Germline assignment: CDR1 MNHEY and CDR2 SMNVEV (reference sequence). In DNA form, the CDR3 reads TGTGCCAGCAGTGGGAGGGGGACAGGTAATTCACCCCTCCACTTT. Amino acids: CASSGRGTGNSPLHF.

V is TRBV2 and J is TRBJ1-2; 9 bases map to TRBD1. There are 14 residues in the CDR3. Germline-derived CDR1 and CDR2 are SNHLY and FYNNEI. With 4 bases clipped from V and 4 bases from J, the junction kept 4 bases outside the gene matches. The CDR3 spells CASSVGTGPYGYTF. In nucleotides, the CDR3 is TGTGCCAGCAGTGTTGGGACAGGGCCCTATGGCTACACCTTC. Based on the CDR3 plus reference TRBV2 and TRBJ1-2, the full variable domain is EPEVTQTPSHQVTQMGQEVILRCVPISNHLYFYWYRQILGQKVEFLVSFYNNEISEKSEIFDDQFSVERPDGSNFTLKIRSTKLEDSAMYFCASSVGTGPYGYTFGSGTRLTVV.

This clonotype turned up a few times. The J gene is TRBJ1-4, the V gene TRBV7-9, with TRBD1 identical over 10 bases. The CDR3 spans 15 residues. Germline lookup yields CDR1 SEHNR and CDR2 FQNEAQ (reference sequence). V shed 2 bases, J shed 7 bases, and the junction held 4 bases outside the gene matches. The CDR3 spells CASSLPTGGLEKLFF. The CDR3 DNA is TGTGCCAGCAGCTTACCGACAGGGGGCCTTGAAAAACTGTTTTTT.

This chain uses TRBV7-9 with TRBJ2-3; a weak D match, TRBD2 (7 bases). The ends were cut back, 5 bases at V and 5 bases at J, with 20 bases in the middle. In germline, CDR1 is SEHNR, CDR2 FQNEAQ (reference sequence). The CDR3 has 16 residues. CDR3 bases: TGTGCCAGCAGCCCAGTCCTTCGGGGGGCTAGAGATACGCAGTATTTT. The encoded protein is CASSPVLRGARDTQYF.

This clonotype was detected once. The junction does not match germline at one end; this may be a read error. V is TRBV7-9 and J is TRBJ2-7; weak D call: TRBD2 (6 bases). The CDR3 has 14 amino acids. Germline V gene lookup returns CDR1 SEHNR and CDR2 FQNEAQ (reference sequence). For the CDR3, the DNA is TGTGCCGGCAGCTACCGGGACTTAACCTACGAGCAGTACTTC. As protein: CAGSYRDLTYEQYF.

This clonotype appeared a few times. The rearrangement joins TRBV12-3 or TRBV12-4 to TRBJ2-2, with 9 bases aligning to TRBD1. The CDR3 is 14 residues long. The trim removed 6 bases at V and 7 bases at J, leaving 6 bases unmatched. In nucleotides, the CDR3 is TGTGCCAGCAGCCGCTGGGGACAGGGCGGGGAGCTGTTTTTT. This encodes CASSRWGQGGELFF.

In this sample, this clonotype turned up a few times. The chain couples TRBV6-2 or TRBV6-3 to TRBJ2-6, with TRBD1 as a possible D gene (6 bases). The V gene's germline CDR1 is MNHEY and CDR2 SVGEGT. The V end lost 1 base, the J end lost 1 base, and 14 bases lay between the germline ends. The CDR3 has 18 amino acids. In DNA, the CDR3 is TGTGCCAGCAGTTACTTGGGACACCGTTTATCTGGGGCCAACGTCCTGACTTTC. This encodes CASSYLGHRLSGANVLTF.

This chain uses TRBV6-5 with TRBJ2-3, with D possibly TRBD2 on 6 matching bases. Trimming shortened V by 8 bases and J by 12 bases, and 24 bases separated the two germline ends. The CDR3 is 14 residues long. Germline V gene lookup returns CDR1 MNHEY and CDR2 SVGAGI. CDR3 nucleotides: TGTGCCAGCGGGTGGCTGGGGAGGTGGTCGTTCCAGTATTTT. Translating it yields CASGWLGRWSFQYF.

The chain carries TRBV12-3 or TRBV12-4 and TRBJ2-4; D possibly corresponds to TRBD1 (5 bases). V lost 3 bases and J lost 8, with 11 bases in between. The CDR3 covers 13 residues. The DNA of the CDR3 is TGTGCCAGCAGTTTTAGCAGGGATGACATTCAGTACTTC. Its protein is CASSFSRDDIQYF.

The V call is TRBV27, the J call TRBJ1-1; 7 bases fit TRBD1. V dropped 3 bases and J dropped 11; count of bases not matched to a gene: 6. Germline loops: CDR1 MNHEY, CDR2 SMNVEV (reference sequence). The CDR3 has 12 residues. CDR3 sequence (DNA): TGTGCCAGCAGTTTCCTTACAGGGGCCGCTTTCTTT. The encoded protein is CASSFLTGAAFF.

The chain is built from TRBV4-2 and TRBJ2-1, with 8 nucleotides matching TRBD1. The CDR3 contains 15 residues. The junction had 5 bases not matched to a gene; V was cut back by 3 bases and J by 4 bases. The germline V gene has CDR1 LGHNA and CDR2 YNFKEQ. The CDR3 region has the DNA TGTGCCAGCAGCCACGGGCAGGGGGCTTACAATGAGCAGTTCTTC. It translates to CASSHGQGAYNEQFF.

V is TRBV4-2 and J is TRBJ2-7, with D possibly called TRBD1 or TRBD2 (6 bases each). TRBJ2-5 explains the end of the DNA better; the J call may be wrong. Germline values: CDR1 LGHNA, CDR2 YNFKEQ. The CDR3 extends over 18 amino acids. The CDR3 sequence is CASSPGDFRGTPQETQYF. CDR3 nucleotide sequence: TGTGCCAGCAGCCCTGGGGACTTCAGGGGAACACCTCAAGAGACCCAGTACTTC.

CDR3 nucleotides: TGTGCCAGCAGTTTTGGGTGGTGGGACCGCAGCTCCTACGAGCAGTACTTC. Protein sequence: CASSFGWWDRSSYEQYF. The V gene is TRBV28, the J gene TRBJ2-7; the D gene could be TRBD1 or TRBD2 (5 bases each). The CDR3 is 17 residues long. V lost 3 bases to trimming and J lost 0 bases, with 18 bases between them. CDR1 MDHEN and CDR2 SYDVKM come from the germline V gene.